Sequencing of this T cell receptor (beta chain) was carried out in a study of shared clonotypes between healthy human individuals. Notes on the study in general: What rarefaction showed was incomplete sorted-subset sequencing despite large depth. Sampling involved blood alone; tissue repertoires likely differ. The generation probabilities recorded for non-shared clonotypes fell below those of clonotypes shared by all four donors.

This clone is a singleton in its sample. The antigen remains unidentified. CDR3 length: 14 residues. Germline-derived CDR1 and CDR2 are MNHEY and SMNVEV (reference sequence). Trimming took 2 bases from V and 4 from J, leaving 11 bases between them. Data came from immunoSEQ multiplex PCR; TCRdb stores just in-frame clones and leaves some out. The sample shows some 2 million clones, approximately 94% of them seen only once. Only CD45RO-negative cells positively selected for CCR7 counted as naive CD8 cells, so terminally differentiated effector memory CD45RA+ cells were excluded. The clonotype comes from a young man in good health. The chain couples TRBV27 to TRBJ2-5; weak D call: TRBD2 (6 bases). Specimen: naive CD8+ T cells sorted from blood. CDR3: CASSLTGGIETQYF. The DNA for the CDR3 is TGTGCCAGCAGTTTAACCGGCGGGATAGAGACCCAGTACTTC.